These T cell receptor beta chains were read from a single sample in a study of blood T cell repertoires in COVID-19. Measured with immunoSEQ multiplex PCR; TCRdb has only the in-frame clones, and not every one. The profile shows some 250,000 clones, around 86% of them singletons. The source material was peripheral blood. These receptors were collected from a woman in her twenties or thirties who had recovered from COVID-19. CDR3s include the opening cysteine and the closing phenylalanine or tryptophan. A D gene is named only where the DNA matches it firmly. Expanded clones get a size class; other rows say once, few or many, or leave the size out.

clone size	D gene	V gene	J gene	CDR3 protein	CDR3 DNA
-	-	TRBV28	TRBJ1-4	CASSLGDSDEKLFF	TGTGCCAGCAGTCTAGGCGATAGTGACGAAAAACTGTTTTTT
-	-	TRBV9	TRBJ1-3	CASSVAPVASSGNTIYF	TGTGCCAGCAGCGTAGCTCCCGTCGCGAGCTCTGGAAACACCATATATTTT
-	-	TRBV10-3	TRBJ2-1	CAISESYRAEQFF	TGTGCCATCAGTGAGTCCTATCGTGCTGAGCAGTTCTTC
-	-	TRBV5-4	TRBJ2-3	CASSLTGTTDTQYF	TGTGCCAGCAGCTTGACAGGCACCACAGATACGCAGTATTTT
-	TRBD1	TRBV5-5	TRBJ1-6	CASSLDRGNSPLHF	TGTGCCAGCAGCTTGGACAGGGGAAATTCACCCCTCCACTTT
-	TRBD1	TRBV24-1	TRBJ2-1	CATSGWDSSYNEQFF	TGTGCCACCAGTGGTTGGGACAGCTCCTACAATGAGCAGTTCTTC
-	-	TRBV6-5	TRBJ2-6	CASSYRGSGANVLTF	TGTGCCAGCAGTTACCGGGGCTCTGGGGCCAACGTCCTGACTTTC
-	TRBD2	TRBV5-1	TRBJ2-5	CASSLIAGTHQETQYF	TGCGCCAGCAGCTTAATAGCGGGGACCCACCAAGAGACCCAGTACTTC
-	TRBD2	TRBV13	TRBJ2-3	CASSSRLAGGQSTDTQYF	TGTGCCAGCAGCTCAAGACTAGCGGGGGGCCAAAGCACAGATACGCAGTATTTT
-	TRBD2	TRBV4-2	TRBJ2-2	CASSQGLAAVGTGELFF	TGTGCCAGCAGCCAAGGCCTAGCGGCGGTAGGGACCGGGGAGCTGTTTTTT
once	TRBD2	TRBV13	TRBJ2-5	CASGRAGGIETQYF	TGTGCCAGCGGTCGAGCGGGGGGTATTGAGACCCAGTACTTC
-	TRBD1	TRBV19	TRBJ1-5	CASSINPGQGYRNQPQHF	TGTGCCAGTTCAATCAACCCGGGACAGGGGTATAGAAATCAGCCCCAGCATTTT
-	-	TRBV11-2	TRBJ2-1	CASSRGSGVEQFF	TGTGCCAGCAGTCGCGGCTCGGGGGTTGAGCAGTTCTTC
few	TRBD1	TRBV9	TRBJ2-6	CASSDDRDSGANVLTF	TGTGCCAGCAGCGACGACAGGGATTCTGGGGCCAACGTCCTGACTTTC
-	-	TRBV6-4	TRBJ2-1	CASSDGFSTEQFF	TGTGCCAGCAGTGACGGGTTTAGCACTGAGCAGTTCTTC
-	TRBD1	TRBV6-5	TRBJ2-7	CASTVGTGPVDEQYF	TGTGCCAGCACCGTGGGGACAGGACCGGTCGACGAGCAGTACTTC
-	TRBD2	TRBV5-1	TRBJ2-7	CASSITSGDSYEQYF	TGCGCCAGCAGCATAACTAGCGGGGACTCCTACGAGCAGTACTTC
-	TRBD2	TRBV12-5	TRBJ2-1	CASGLVLAGGGEQFF	TGTGCTAGTGGTTTGGTACTAGCGGGGGGCGGTGAGCAGTTCTTC
few	TRBD1	TRBV19	TRBJ1-4	CASSVSGTGGEKLFF	TGTGCCAGTAGTGTATCCGGGACAGGGGGAGAAAAACTGTTTTTT
-	TRBD1	TRBV11-1	TRBJ1-1	CASSLGQGVMNTEAFF	TGTGCCAGCAGCTTGGGTCAGGGGGTCATGAACACTGAAGCTTTCTTT
-	TRBD1	TRBV9	TRBJ2-5	CASSVLSGGETQYF	TGTGCCAGCAGCGTCCTTTCAGGGGGAGAGACCCAGTACTTC
-	-	TRBV29-1	TRBJ1-2	CSVVETLWGYTF	TGCAGCGTTGTGGAGACGCTTTGGGGCTACACCTTC
few	-	TRBV25-1	TRBJ2-1	CASSDPHAGLTEQFF	TGTGCCAGCAGTGACCCCCATGCAGGACTAACTGAGCAGTTCTTC
-	-	TRBV11-2	TRBJ2-3	CASSLVPGTDTQYF	TGTGCCAGCAGCTTAGTTCCAGGCACAGATACGCAGTATTTT
-	TRBD2	TRBV5-5	TRBJ2-5	CASSLAGGPETQYF	TGTGCCAGCAGCTTAGCGGGGGGGCCAGAGACCCAGTACTTC
once	TRBD1	TRBV3-1/TRBV3-2	TRBJ2-2	CASSLDRVGTGELFF	TGTGCCAGCAGCCTGGACAGGGTGGGAACCGGGGAGCTGTTTTTT